This paragraph covers one T cell receptor (beta chain) sequence. This CDR3 comprises 17 residues. Trimming took 3 bases from V and 3 from J, leaving 18 bases between them. The sample belongs to a study of identical twins. TCRdb re-analysed the 5' RACE reads in MiXCR, keeping a single row per CDR3 protein. The table shows some 500,000 distinct CDR3 sequences, with just under 10% occurring only once. The same sample was also studied in work on yellow fever vaccine responses in identical twins.

The rearrangement links TRBV12-3 or TRBV12-4 to TRBJ2-1; D gene ambiguous. The clonotype originates from a woman between 18 and 29 years old in good health. The sample taken for sequencing was PBMCs. The CDR3 DNA is TGTGCCAGCAGTTTGTCAGTTGGAGTTGATGGCTACAATGAGCAGTTCTTC. This gives the protein CASSLSVGVDGYNEQFF.